What follows are 9 T cell receptor beta chains derived from one specimen sequenced in a study of response to subunit inactivated influenza vaccine (dated by TCRdb to 2017 to 2018). Library method: RT-PCR. Data came from an Illumina HiSeq 2500. TCRdb reran the public reads through fastp at Q25 and MiXCR, keeping productive beta chains. Identical CDR3 protein sequences are pooled into one entry, listed with their most common genes and DNA. The sample includes over 300,000 distinct CDR3 sequences, with 20% to 25% observed a single time. The top ten hold roughly a tenth of the sample. Material: PBMCs from blood, obtained around 22 months after vaccination. These receptors were obtained from a man aged 50-75 years who received an inactivated influenza vaccine. Donor details come from another sample of the same person, matched by shared clones.

The chain links TRBV20-1 to TRBJ1-3; perhaps TRBD1 as D (5 bases). The germline gives CDR1 DFQATT, CDR2 SNEGSKA (reference sequence). The CDR3 runs 16 residues. The V and J ends lost 5 bases and 0 bases respectively, with 17 bases between them. The CDR3 DNA sequence: TGCAGTGCTCTTACCGAGGGACGGCTCTCTGGAAACACCATATATTTT. Translation gives CSALTEGRLSGNTIYF.

This clonotype occurred a few times. V usage is TRBV20-1 and J usage is TRBJ2-7, with D possibly being TRBD1 or TRBD2 (7 bases each). Germline loops: CDR1 DFQATT, CDR2 SNEGSKA (reference sequence). Trimming took off 5 bases at V and 0 bases at J, with 20 bases between the two ends. This CDR3 has 16 residues. CDR3 DNA: TGCAGTGCTGCAGGGGGGGCGGGAGCGGTCTCCTACGAGCAGTACTTC. Its protein is CSAAGGAGAVSYEQYF.

This rearrangement joins TRBV20-1 to TRBJ2-5; D might be TRBD2 (5 bases). This CDR3 comprises 13 residues. Germline CDR1 reads DFQATT; CDR2 reads SNEGSKA (reference sequence). V shed 3 bases and J shed 2 bases, with 10 bases lying between them. The DNA of the CDR3 is TGCAGTGCTAGGGACTGGTTACAAGAGACCCAGTACTTC. Translating gives CSARDWLQETQYF.

This clonotype was counted between two and nine times. The rearrangement joins TRBV11-2 to TRBJ2-3; TRBD2 agrees at 9 bases. The germline gives CDR1 SGHAT, CDR2 FQNNGV. Losses at the gene ends were 5 bases for V and 0 bases for J; bases not matched to a gene: 12. This CDR3 comprises 18 residues. This CDR3 is CASSPRFRLAGSTDTQYF. The DNA for the CDR3 is TGTGCCAGCAGCCCTAGGTTTAGGCTAGCGGGGAGCACAGATACGCAGTATTTT.

This clonotype appeared a few times. The genes are TRBV19 and TRBJ2-1; the match to TRBD2 covers 14 bases. The V gene's germline CDR1 is LNHDA and CDR2 SQIVND (reference sequence). The CDR3 consists of 14 residues. Losses at the gene ends were 10 bases for V and 9 bases for J; bases not matched to a gene: 8. The CDR3 loop reads CATGLGLAGGEQFF. In nucleotides, the CDR3 is TGTGCCACGGGGCTAGGACTAGCGGGAGGTGAGCAGTTCTTC.

The V and J genes are TRBV10-2 and TRBJ2-7; maybe TRBD1 (6 bases). This CDR3 has 17 residues. Trimming left V 6 bases short and J 1 base short, with 22 bases between. CDR1 is WSHSY, CDR2 SAAADI, per germline. CDR3 DNA: TGCGCCAGCAGGCACCGGGACACCTCCTACCTTTCCTACGAGCAGTACTTC. Amino acids: CASRHRDTSYLSYEQYF.

The genes are TRBV10-3 and TRBJ1-6, with D tentatively TRBD1 (5 bases). The CDR3 extends over 12 amino acids. The germline V gene has CDR1 ENHRY and CDR2 SYGVKD. The V end lost 10 bases, the J end lost 10 bases, and 14 bases lay between the germline ends. The CDR3 DNA reads as TGTGCCACCAGGGCTTTGGGCTCACCCCTCCACTTT. Translating it yields CATRALGSPLHF.

This clonotype was counted between two and nine times. This chain's CDR3 is CASRPSPDRGVAANEKLFF. The CDR3 coding sequence is TGTGCCAGCAGACCCTCTCCCGACAGGGGGGTTGCAGCTAATGAAAAACTGTTTTTT. The chain combines TRBV6-1 with TRBJ1-4; 9 bases map to TRBD1. The V gene's germline CDR1 is MNHNS and CDR2 SASEGT. Trimming cost V 6 bases and J 3 bases; bases outside gene matches: 17. The CDR3 covers 19 residues.

The chain employs TRBV6-2 or TRBV6-3 and TRBJ1-5; D gene ambiguous. The V gene lost 7 bases and the J gene lost 1 base, with 8 bases spanning the gap. CDR1 MNHEY and CDR2 SVGEGT come from the germline V gene. The CDR3 covers 13 residues. CDR3 DNA: TGTGCCAGCATGGTACAGAGCAATCAGCCCCAGCATTTT. Its protein product is CASMVQSNQPQHF.